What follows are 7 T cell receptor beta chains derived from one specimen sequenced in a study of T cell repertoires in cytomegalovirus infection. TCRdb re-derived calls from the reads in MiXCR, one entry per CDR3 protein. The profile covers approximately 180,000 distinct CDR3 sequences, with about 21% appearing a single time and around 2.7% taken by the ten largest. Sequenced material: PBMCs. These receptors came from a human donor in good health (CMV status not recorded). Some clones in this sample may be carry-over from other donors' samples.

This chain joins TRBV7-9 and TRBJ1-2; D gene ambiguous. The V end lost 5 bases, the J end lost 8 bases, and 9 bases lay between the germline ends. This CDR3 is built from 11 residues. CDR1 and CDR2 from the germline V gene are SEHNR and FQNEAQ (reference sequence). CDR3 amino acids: CASSGVGGYTF. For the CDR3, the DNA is TGTGCCAGCAGCGGGGTCGGGGGCTACACCTTC.

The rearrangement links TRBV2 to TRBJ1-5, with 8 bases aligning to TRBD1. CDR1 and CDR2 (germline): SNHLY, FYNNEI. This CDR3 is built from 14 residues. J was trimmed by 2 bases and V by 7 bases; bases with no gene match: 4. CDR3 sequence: CASIRDRRNQPQHF. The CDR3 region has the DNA TGTGCCAGCATCAGGGACAGGCGCAATCAGCCCCAGCATTTT.

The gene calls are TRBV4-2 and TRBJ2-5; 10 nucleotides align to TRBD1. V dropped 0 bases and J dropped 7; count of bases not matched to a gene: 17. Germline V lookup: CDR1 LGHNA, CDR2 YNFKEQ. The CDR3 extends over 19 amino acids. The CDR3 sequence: CASSQDLGTGVTKSWTQYF. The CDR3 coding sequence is TGTGCCAGCAGCCAAGACCTTGGGACAGGGGTGACCAAGAGTTGGACCCAGTACTTC.

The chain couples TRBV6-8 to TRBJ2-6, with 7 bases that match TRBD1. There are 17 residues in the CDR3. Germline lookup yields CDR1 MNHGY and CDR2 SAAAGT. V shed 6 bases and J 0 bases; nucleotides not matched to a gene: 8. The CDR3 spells CASSRQGVISGANVLTF. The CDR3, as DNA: TGTGCCAGCAGCCGACAGGGCGTAATCTCTGGGGCCAACGTCCTGACTTTC.

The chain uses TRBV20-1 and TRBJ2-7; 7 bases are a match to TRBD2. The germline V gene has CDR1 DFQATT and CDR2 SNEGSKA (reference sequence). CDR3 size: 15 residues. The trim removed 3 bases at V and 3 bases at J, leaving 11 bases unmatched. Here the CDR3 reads CSASRAAGSSYEQYF. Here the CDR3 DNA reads TGCAGTGCTAGTCGCGCAGCGGGGAGTAGCTACGAGCAGTACTTC.

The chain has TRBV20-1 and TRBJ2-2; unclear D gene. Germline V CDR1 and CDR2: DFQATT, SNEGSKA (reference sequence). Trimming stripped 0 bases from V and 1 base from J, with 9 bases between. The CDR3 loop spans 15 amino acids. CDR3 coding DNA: TGCAGTGCTAGAGATCGCCGGAAGAACACCGGGGAGCTGTTTTTT. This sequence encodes CSARDRRKNTGELFF.

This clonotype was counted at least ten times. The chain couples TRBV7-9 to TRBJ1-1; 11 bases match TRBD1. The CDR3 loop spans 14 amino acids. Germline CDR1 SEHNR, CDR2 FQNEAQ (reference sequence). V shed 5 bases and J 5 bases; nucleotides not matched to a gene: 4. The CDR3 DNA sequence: TGTGCCAGCAGCCGGGGACAGGGGGAAACTGAAGCTTTCTTT. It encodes CASSRGQGETEAFF.